This is a list of T cell receptor beta chains from one sample in a study of T cell changes during pregnancy in multiple sclerosis. Here immunoSEQ multiplex PCR was the method, and the copy in TCRdb shows in-frame clones only, minus some. The repertoire consists of about 84,000 clones, with about 94% occurring once and the leading ten covering 0.8% to 1%. The sample consisted of peripheral blood, taken in the second trimester of pregnancy. Receptor source: a female donor in good health, enrolled as a control in a pregnancy study. Each CDR3 is given with its conserved first and last residue. A D gene is named only where the DNA matches it firmly. Expanded clones get a size class; other rows say once, few or many, or leave the size out.

V gene	D gene	clone size	J gene	CDR3 protein	CDR3 DNA
TRBV7-9	TRBD1	NA	TRBJ1-1	CASSLDRGYTEAFF	TGTGCCAGCAGCCTAGACAGGGGATACACTGAAGCTTTCTTT
TRBV2	NA	NA	TRBJ2-5	CASKRGAGETQYF	TGTGCCAGCAAAAGGGGCGCGGGGGAGACCCAGTACTTC
TRBV7-2	NA	NA	TRBJ2-1	CASSFPGLFSSYNEQFF	TGTGCCAGCAGCTTTCCTGGACTATTTAGCTCCTACAATGAGCAGTTCTTC
TRBV5-1	TRBD2	NA	TRBJ2-3	CASSSLTSALTDTQYF	TGCGCCAGCAGCTCCCTGACTAGCGCCCTCACAGATACGCAGTATTTT
TRBV7-8	NA	NA	TRBJ2-5	CASSNQETQYF	TGTGCCAGCAGCAATCAGGAGACCCAGTACTTC
TRBV5-5	NA	NA	TRBJ2-2	CASSENRAGELFF	TGTGCCAGCAGCGAGAACAGGGCCGGGGAGCTGTTTTTT
TRBV2	TRBD2	NA	TRBJ2-2	CASSPMTSGISGELFF	TGTGCCAGCAGTCCGATGACTAGCGGGATATCGGGGGAGCTGTTTTTT
TRBV7-9	NA	NA	TRBJ2-2	CASSTANTGELFF	TGTGCCAGCAGTACAGCGAACACCGGGGAGCTGTTTTTT
TRBV6-1	NA	NA	TRBJ1-3	CASSGKNRYSGNTIYF	TGTGCCAGCAGTGGGAAAAACAGGTACTCTGGAAACACCATATATTTT
TRBV5-6	TRBD2	NA	TRBJ2-7	CASSRRLADPHEQYF	TGTGCCAGCAGCAGGCGACTAGCGGATCCCCACGAGCAGTACTTC
TRBV7-2	NA	NA	TRBJ2-3	CASSLYAGLTDTQYF	TGTGCCAGCAGCTTGTACGCGGGGCTCACAGATACGCAGTATTTT
TRBV28	NA	NA	TRBJ1-2	CASSLSIGGENYGYTF	TGTGCCAGCAGTTTAAGTATCGGCGGCGAAAACTATGGCTACACCTTC
TRBV4-1	TRBD2	NA	TRBJ2-7	CASSQTSGATREQYF	TGCGCCAGCAGCCAGACTAGCGGGGCGACTCGAGAGCAGTACTTC
TRBV11-2	TRBD1	NA	TRBJ2-4	CASSLLSRDSGNIQYF	TGTGCCAGCAGCTTACTTTCTCGGGACAGTGGGAACATTCAGTACTTC
TRBV28	NA	once	TRBJ2-1	CASRARNEQFF	TGTGCCAGCAGGGCCCGCAATGAGCAGTTCTTC
TRBV18	NA	once	TRBJ2-1	CASSLGGTYNEQFF	TGTGCCAGCTCACTCGGGGGAACCTACAATGAGCAGTTCTTC
TRBV2	NA	NA	TRBJ2-3	CASSNMGSFTDTQYF	TGTGCCAGCAGTAATATGGGCAGCTTTACAGATACGCAGTATTTT
TRBV11-2	TRBD2	NA	TRBJ2-3	CASSLVTPGTSGTDTQYF	TGTGCCAGCAGCTTAGTTACCCCCGGGACTAGCGGGACAGATACGCAGTATTTT
TRBV5-1	NA	NA	TRBJ2-7	CASSLGLVEAYEQYF	TGCGCCAGCAGCTTGGGACTAGTCGAAGCCTACGAGCAGTACTTC
TRBV28	NA	once	TRBJ1-2	CAILAGGLAYGYTF	TGTGCCATATTAGCCGGAGGTCTCGCCTATGGCTACACCTTC
TRBV6-1	NA	NA	TRBJ1-4	CASVRQINEKLFF	TGTGCCAGCGTGAGACAGATAAATGAAAAACTGTTTTTT
TRBV6-4	TRBD1	NA	TRBJ2-3	CASSDGTGTDTQYF	TGTGCCAGCAGTGACGGGACAGGCACAGATACGCAGTATTTT
TRBV7-2	TRBD1	NA	TRBJ1-2	CASTPGTQGGSYTF	TGTGCCAGCACCCCGGGGACTCAGGGGGGTAGCTACACCTTC
TRBV21-1	NA	NA	TRBJ1-1	CASSTGGQAHPNTEAFF	TGTGCCAGCAGCACCGGTGGACAGGCACACCCGAACACTGAAGCTTTCTTT
TRBV2	TRBD2	NA	TRBJ2-1	CASRPTSGSSNEQFF	TGTGCCAGCAGACCGACTAGCGGGAGTTCTAATGAGCAGTTCTTC
TRBV5-1	TRBD1	NA	TRBJ1-3	CASSVGQPGNTIYF	TGCGCCAGCAGCGTGGGACAGCCTGGAAACACCATATATTTT
TRBV5-5	NA	NA	TRBJ2-7	CASSLGPREPSYEQYF	TGTGCCAGCAGCTTGGGCCCCCGGGAGCCTTCCTACGAGCAGTACTTC
TRBV27	TRBD2	NA	TRBJ2-5	CASSPSGLAGTQYF	TGTGCCAGCAGTCCCTCGGGACTAGCAGGGACCCAGTACTTC
TRBV4-1	TRBD1	NA	TRBJ1-2	CASSHLDRGLGYTF	TGCGCCAGCAGCCATCTTGACAGGGGGCTAGGCTACACCTTC
TRBV5-1	TRBD2	NA	TRBJ2-2	CASSLALAGGTGELFF	TGCGCCAGCAGCTTGGCCCTAGCGGGAGGTACCGGGGAGCTGTTTTTT
TRBV6-5	NA	NA	TRBJ1-3	CASSSDYSSGNTIYF	TGTGCCAGCAGTTCCGACTATTCCTCTGGAAACACCATATATTTT
TRBV5-4	TRBD1	NA	TRBJ1-3	CASSLARGQGGSGNTIYF	TGTGCCAGCAGCTTGGCCCGAGGACAGGGTGGCTCTGGAAACACCATATATTTT
TRBV29-1	TRBD2	NA	TRBJ2-7	CSVAGLGLLEQYF	TGCAGCGTTGCCGGACTAGGGCTCCTCGAGCAGTACTTC
TRBV27	TRBD2	NA	TRBJ2-7	CAGGLAGDSYEQYF	TGTGCCGGGGGACTAGCGGGAGACTCCTACGAGCAGTACTTC
TRBV2	NA	NA	TRBJ2-1	CASSPFNEQFF	TGTGCCAGCAGCCCATTTAATGAGCAGTTCTTC
TRBV11-2	NA	NA	TRBJ2-2	CASSLAGESGQPTGELFF	TGTGCCAGCAGCTTAGCCGGGGAATCTGGACAGCCCACCGGGGAGCTGTTTTTT
TRBV29-1	NA	once	TRBJ2-5	CSVGAGAGQETQYF	TGCAGCGTTGGGGCCGGGGCGGGACAAGAGACCCAGTACTTC
TRBV2	NA	NA	TRBJ2-1	CASGGSEQFF	TGTGCCAGTGGAGGCAGTGAGCAGTTCTTC
TRBV6-1	TRBD2	NA	TRBJ2-1	CASSGGTRNNEQFF	TGTGCCAGCAGTGGGGGGACTAGAAACAATGAGCAGTTCTTC
TRBV7-2	TRBD2	NA	TRBJ2-4	CASSWSGGIQYF	TGTGCCAGCAGCTGGTCGGGGGGCATTCAGTACTTC
TRBV7-2	TRBD1	NA	TRBJ2-7	CASSPAGGPSSYEQYF	TGTGCCAGCAGCCCGGCAGGGGGACCCAGCTCCTACGAGCAGTACTTC
TRBV2	TRBD2	NA	TRBJ2-1	CASSVAGSSYNEQFF	TGTGCCAGCAGTGTAGCGGGCAGCTCCTACAATGAGCAGTTCTTC
TRBV5-4	NA	NA	TRBJ2-5	CASSPETPETQYF	TGTGCCAGCAGCCCGGAGACTCCGGAGACCCAGTACTTC
TRBV5-8	NA	NA	TRBJ2-6	CASSLVGRDSGANVLTF	TGTGCCAGCAGCTTGGTGGGCAGGGACTCTGGGGCCAACGTCCTGACTTTC
TRBV11-3	NA	once	TRBJ2-2	CASSKGQELFF	TGTGCCAGCAGCAAGGGACAAGAGCTGTTTTTT
TRBV27	NA	NA	TRBJ2-2	CASSLSIRGTGELFF	TGTGCCAGCAGTTTATCGATCCGGGGAACCGGGGAGCTGTTTTTT